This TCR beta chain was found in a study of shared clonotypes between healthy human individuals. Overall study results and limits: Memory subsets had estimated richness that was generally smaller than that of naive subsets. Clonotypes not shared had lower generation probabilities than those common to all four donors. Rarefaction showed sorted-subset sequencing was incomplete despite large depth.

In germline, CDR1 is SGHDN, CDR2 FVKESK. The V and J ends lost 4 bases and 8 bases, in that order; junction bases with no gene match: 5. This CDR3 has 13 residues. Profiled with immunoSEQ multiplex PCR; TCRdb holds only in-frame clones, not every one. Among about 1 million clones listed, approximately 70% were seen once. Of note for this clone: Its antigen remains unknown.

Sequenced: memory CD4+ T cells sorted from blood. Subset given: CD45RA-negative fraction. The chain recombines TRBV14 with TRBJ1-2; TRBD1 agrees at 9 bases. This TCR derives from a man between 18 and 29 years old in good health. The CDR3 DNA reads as TGTGCCAGCAGCCCGGGGACAGGGTGGGGCTACACCTTC. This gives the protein CASSPGTGWGYTF.